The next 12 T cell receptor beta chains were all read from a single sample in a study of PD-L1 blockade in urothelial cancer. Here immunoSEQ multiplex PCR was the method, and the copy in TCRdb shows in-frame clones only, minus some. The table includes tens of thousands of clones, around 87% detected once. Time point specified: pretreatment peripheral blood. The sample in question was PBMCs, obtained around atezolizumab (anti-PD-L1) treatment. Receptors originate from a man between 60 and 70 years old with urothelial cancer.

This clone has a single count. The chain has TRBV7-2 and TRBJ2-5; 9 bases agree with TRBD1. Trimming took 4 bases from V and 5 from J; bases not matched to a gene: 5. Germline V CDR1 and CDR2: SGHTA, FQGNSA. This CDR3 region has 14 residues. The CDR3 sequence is CASSWGQGGETQYF. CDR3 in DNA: TGTGCCAGCAGCTGGGGACAGGGAGGGGAGACCCAGTACTTC. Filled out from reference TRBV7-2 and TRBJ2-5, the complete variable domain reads GAGVSQSPSNKVTEKGKDVELRCDPISGHTALYWYRQSLGQGLEFLIYFQGNSAPDKSGLPSDRFSAERTGGSVSTLTIQRTQQEDSAVYLCASSWGQGGETQYFGPGTRLLVL.

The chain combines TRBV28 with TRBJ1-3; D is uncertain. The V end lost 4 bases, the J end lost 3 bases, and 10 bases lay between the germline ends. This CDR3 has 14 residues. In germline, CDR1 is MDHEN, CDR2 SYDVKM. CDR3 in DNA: TGTGCCAGCAGTTCTACCGTCCTTGGAAACACCATATATTTT. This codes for CASSSTVLGNTIYF.

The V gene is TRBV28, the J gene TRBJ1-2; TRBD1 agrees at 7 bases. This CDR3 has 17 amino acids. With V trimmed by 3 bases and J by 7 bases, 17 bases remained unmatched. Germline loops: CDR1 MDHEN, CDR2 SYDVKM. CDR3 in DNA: TGTGCCAGCAGTTTTGGAGGGCCACAGGGGAGGTTTGGTGGCTACACCTTC. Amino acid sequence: CASSFGGPQGRFGGYTF.

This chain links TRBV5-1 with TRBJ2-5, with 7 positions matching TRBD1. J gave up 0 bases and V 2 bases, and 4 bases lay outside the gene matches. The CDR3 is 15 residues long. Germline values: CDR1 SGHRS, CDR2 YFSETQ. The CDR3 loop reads CASSFTGDDQETQYF. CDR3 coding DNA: TGCGCCAGCAGCTTCACAGGGGACGACCAAGAGACCCAGTACTTC.

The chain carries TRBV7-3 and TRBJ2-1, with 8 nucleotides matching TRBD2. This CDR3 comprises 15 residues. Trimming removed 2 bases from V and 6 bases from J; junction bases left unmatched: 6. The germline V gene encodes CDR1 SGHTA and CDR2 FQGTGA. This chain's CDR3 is CASSLLGGAGNEQFF. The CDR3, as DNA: TGTGCCAGCAGCTTACTCGGGGGGGCAGGCAATGAGCAGTTCTTC.

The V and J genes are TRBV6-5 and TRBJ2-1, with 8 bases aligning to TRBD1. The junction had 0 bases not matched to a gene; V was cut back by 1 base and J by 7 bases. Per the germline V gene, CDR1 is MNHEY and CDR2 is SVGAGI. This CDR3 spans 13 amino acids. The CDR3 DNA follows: TGTGCCAGCAGTTACTACAGGGGGAATGAGCAGTTCTTC. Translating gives CASSYYRGNEQFF.

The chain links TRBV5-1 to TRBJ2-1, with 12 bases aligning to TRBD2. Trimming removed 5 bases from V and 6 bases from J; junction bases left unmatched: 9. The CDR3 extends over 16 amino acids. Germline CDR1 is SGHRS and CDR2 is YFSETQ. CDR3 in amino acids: CASSPVTSGGPNEQFF. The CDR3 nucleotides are TGCGCCAGCAGTCCGGTGACTAGCGGGGGACCCAATGAGCAGTTCTTC.

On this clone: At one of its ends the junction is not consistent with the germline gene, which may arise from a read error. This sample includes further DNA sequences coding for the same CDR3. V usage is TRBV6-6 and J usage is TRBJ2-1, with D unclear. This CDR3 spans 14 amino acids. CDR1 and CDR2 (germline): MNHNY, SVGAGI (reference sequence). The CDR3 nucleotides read TGCGCCAGCAGTTCCCCGGGTCTGGAAAATGAGCAGTTCTTC. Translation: CASSSPGLENEQFF.

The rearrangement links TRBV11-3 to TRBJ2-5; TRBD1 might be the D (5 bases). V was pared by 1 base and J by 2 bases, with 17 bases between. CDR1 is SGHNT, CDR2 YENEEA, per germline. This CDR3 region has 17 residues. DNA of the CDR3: TGTGCCAGCAGCTTAGTTGGGGCCTATAGCACGCAAGAGACCCAGTACTTC. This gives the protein CASSLVGAYSTQETQYF.

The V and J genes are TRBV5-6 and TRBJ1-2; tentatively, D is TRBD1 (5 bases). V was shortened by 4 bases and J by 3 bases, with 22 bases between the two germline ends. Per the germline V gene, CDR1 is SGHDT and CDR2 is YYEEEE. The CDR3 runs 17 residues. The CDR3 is CASSRRPGKVVDYGYTF. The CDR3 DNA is TGTGCCAGCAGCCGGCGGCCAGGGAAGGTTGTGGACTATGGCTACACCTTC. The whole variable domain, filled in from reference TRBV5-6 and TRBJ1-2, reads DAGVTQSPTHLIKTRGQQVTLRCSPKSGHDTVSWYQQALGQGPQFIFQYYEEEERQRGNFPDRFSGHQFPNYSSELNVNALLLGDSALYLCASSRRPGKVVDYGYTFGSGTRLTVV.

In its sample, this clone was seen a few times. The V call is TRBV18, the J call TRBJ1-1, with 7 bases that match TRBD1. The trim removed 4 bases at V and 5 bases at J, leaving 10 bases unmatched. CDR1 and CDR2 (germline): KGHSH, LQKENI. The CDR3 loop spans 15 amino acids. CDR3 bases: TGTGCCAGCTCACAGGGAAGGGGGCTGTGGACTGAAGCTTTCTTT. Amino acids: CASSQGRGLWTEAFF.

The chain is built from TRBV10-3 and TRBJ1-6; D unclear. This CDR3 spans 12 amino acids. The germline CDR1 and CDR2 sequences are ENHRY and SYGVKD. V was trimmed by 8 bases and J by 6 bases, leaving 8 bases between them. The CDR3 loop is CAIRESNSPLHF. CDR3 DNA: TGTGCCATCCGGGAGAGTAATTCACCCCTCCACTTT.